The TCR beta chain described here comes from a study of blood T cell repertoires in COVID-19. Study background: Samples representing acute and convalescent COVID-19 were sourced from the United States, Italy and Spain. Sample material is recorded as cDNA or gDNA derived from T cells, B-cell-depleted T cells, or PBMCs.

Source study methods: The assay estimated nucleated cells by amplifying reference gene primers. The method was immunoSEQ multiplex PCR; TCRdb's version includes in-frame clones alone and lacks a portion of them. That table supplies the V and J calls and clone size; D and trimming were determined from the DNA. Of some 700,000 clones in the sample, 85% to 90% are singletons; the top ten hold 0.2% to 0.3%. With 6 bases clipped from V and 9 bases from J, the junction kept 9 bases outside the gene matches. The CDR3 contains 14 residues. The germline gives CDR1 SGHTA, CDR2 FQGNSA. This TCR was recovered from a woman aged 18-30 years with acute or convalescent COVID-19. The rearrangement links TRBV7-2 to TRBJ2-1, with 9 bases matching TRBD2. The sequencing input was peripheral blood. The CDR3 reads CASSLAGGSGEQFF. The CDR3 region has the DNA TGTGCCAGCAGTCTCGCGGGGGGGTCGGGTGAGCAGTTCTTC.